One and the same sample provided the 16 T cell receptor beta chains below, sequenced in a study of blood T cells in healthy people across ages. The use of a sample-barcoded 5' primer and a J-beta primer mix characterized a second PCR of 7 to 11 cycles. MiXCR, run by TCRdb on the 5' RACE reads, gives a single entry per CDR3 protein. The sample records under 2 million distinct CDR3 sequences, around 35% being singletons. Sequences were obtained from blood. These receptors were taken from a woman aged 25 to 39 in good health.

This clonotype was seen repeatedly, ten times or more. The rearrangement uses TRBV12-3 or TRBV12-4 and TRBJ1-1; tentatively, D is TRBD1 (6 bases). V was cut by 2 bases and J by 1 base, with 11 bases left in between. The CDR3 loop spans 15 amino acids. DNA of the CDR3: TGTGCCAGCAGTTTAAGGAAGGGGGGGAACACTGAAGCTTTCTTT. This sequence encodes CASSLRKGGNTEAFF.

The V and J genes are TRBV6-5 and TRBJ2-7, with D perhaps matching TRBD1 or TRBD2 (6 bases each). Germline values: CDR1 MNHEY, CDR2 SVGAGI. This CDR3 is 13 amino acids long. Trimming pared 6 bases from V and 7 bases from J, leaving 16 bases between. The CDR3 spells CASSRTGASEQYF. Here the CDR3 DNA reads TGTGCCAGCAGCCGAACGGGGGCAAGTGAGCAGTACTTC.

The chain joins TRBV5-1 to TRBJ1-2; a weak D match, TRBD1 (5 bases). CDR1 is SGHRS and CDR2 is YFSETQ in the germline V gene. The CDR3 extends over 16 amino acids. V dropped 0 bases and J dropped 7 bases, with 19 bases sitting between them. The CDR3 nucleotides read TGCGCCAGCAGCTTGGATTTGGGACCCCAGTGTGGTGGCTACACCTTC. Its protein product is CASSLDLGPQCGGYTF.

A note on this clonotype: The junction does not match germline at one end; this may be a read error. This sequence joins TRBV5-1 and TRBJ2-3; 10 bases match TRBD2. Germline lookup yields CDR1 SGHRS and CDR2 YFSETQ. The CDR3 is 18 amino acids. The CDR3 nucleotides read TGCCCCAGCAGCCCCTTAACCTCTAGCGGGGGAAAATCAGATACGCAGTATTTT. Translation gives CPSSPLTSSGGKSDTQYF.

About this clonotype: One end of the junction does not line up with germline, which may come from a read error. The chain couples TRBV10-2 to TRBJ2-4; D may correspond to TRBD1 or TRBD2 (5 bases each). The end of the DNA aligns better with TRBJ2-7, so the J call may be wrong. Germline assignment: CDR1 WSHSY and CDR2 SAAADI. The length of the CDR3 is 14 residues. CDR3 in amino acids: CASSTGTASCEQYF. For the CDR3, the DNA is TGCGCCAGCAGTACCGGGACGGCATCCTGCGAGCAGTACTTC.

The V gene is TRBV4-1, the J gene TRBJ2-3; no clear D gene. Germline CDR1 MGHRA, CDR2 YSYEKL. The V gene lost 1 base and the J gene lost 2 bases, with 10 bases spanning the gap. The CDR3 extends over 15 amino acids. The chain's CDR3 is CASSQVGSITDTQYF. The CDR3 DNA reads TGCGCCAGCAGCCAAGTAGGCAGTATCACAGATACGCAGTATTTT.

The chain couples TRBV6-2 or TRBV6-3 to TRBJ2-3; D call uncertain. CDR3 size: 13 residues. Trimming left V 2 bases short and J 5 bases short, with 8 bases between. The germline CDR1 and CDR2 sequences are MNHEY and SVGEGT. The CDR3 loop is CASSYGRLDTQYF. DNA for the CDR3: TGTGCCAGCAGTTACGGGCGGTTAGATACGCAGTATTTT.

The chain couples TRBV27 to TRBJ1-1; D gene uncertain. Germline loops: CDR1 MNHEY, CDR2 SMNVEV (reference sequence). This CDR3 is 15 amino acids long. The germline V and J ends were trimmed by 2 bases and 0 bases, with 10 bases remaining between them. The CDR3 DNA follows: TGTGCCAGCAGTTTACCGGGGAGTATGAACACTGAAGCTTTCTTT. Its translation is CASSLPGSMNTEAFF.

The gene calls are TRBV7-9 and TRBJ2-1, with TRBD2 identical over 7 bases. The J call may be mistaken, given a closer DNA end match to TRBJ2-7. Germline V gene lookup returns CDR1 SEHNR and CDR2 FQNEAQ (reference sequence). The CDR3 runs 14 residues. In nucleotides, the CDR3 is TGTGCCAGCACGGGGGGTATGTCGTACAATGAGCAGTACTTC. The encoded protein is CASTGGMSYNEQYF.

This chain connects TRBV3-1 to TRBJ1-2; a weak D match, TRBD1 (5 bases). The length of the CDR3 is 14 residues. The germline V and J ends were trimmed by 1 base and 6 bases, with 12 bases remaining between them. Germline V CDR1 and CDR2: LGHDT, YNNKEL (reference sequence). CDR3 sequence (DNA): TGTGCCAGCAGCCAAGTACAGGCTCAAAATGGCTACACCTTC. It specifies CASSQVQAQNGYTF.

This clonotype came up a few times. The rearrangement links TRBV20-1 to TRBJ2-5, with D perhaps being TRBD1 or TRBD2 (6 bases each). CDR3 length: 14 residues. Trimming took 6 bases from V and 9 from J, leaving 23 bases between them. Germline V gives CDR1 DFQATT, CDR2 SNEGSKA (reference sequence). The CDR3 loop is CSAASGLTEGAQYF. CDR3 coding DNA: TGCAGTGCCGCCTCGGGACTCACCGAGGGGGCCCAGTACTTC.

This sequence joins TRBV7-9 and TRBJ2-7; 9 bases agree with TRBD2. Germline V lookup: CDR1 SEHNR, CDR2 FQNEAQ (reference sequence). This CDR3 region has 17 residues. J was trimmed by 3 bases and V by 1 base; bases with no gene match: 10. The CDR3 is CASSLGGSREGRYEQYF. CDR3 coding DNA: TGTGCCAGCAGCTTAGGGGGCTCGCGGGAGGGCCGCTACGAGCAGTACTTC.

This clonotype has just a few counts. The V call is TRBV11-2, the J call TRBJ1-6; D is uncertain. This CDR3 has 12 residues. Germline loops: CDR1 SGHAT, CDR2 FQNNGV. Trimming shortened V by 0 bases and J by 10 bases, and 4 bases separated the two germline ends. Here the CDR3 DNA reads TGTGCCAGCAGCTTAGATCTATCACCCCTCCACTTT. Protein product: CASSLDLSPLHF.

V is TRBV12-3 or TRBV12-4 and J is TRBJ2-5, with TRBD2 matching over 13 bases. Unmatched junction bases numbered 15, after V lost 3 bases and J lost 2 bases. The CDR3 totals 20 residues. DNA for the CDR3: TGTGCCAGCAGTTTGCGAGGGACTAGCGGGGCCTCCTCGGGTCAAGAGACCCAGTACTTC. Translation gives CASSLRGTSGASSGQETQYF.

Notes on this clonotype: The junction departs from the called germline gene at one end, perhaps through a read error. The chain has TRBV20-1 and TRBJ2-7, with 7 positions matching TRBD1. Looked up from germline, CDR1 is DFQATT and CDR2 is SNEGSKA (reference sequence). This CDR3 has 13 residues. The CDR3 is CNARVTGHYEQYF. CDR3 bases: TGCAATGCTAGAGTGACAGGGCACTACGAGCAGTACTTC.

This clonotype was detected only once. V usage is TRBV2 and J usage is TRBJ2-1; 13 nucleotides match TRBD2. The germline V gene encodes CDR1 SNHLY and CDR2 FYNNEI. Trimming removed 0 bases from V and 9 bases from J; junction bases left unmatched: 8. This CDR3 is built from 17 residues. In nucleotides, the CDR3 is TGTGCCAGCAGTGAAGCCCCAAGGACTAGCGGGGGAAGTGAGCAGTTCTTC. Its translation: CASSEAPRTSGGSEQFF. The whole variable domain, remainder taken from reference TRBV2 and TRBJ2-1, is EPEVTQTPSHQVTQMGQEVILRCVPISNHLYFYWYRQILGQKVEFLVSFYNNEISEKSEIFDDQFSVERPDGSNFTLKIRSTKLEDSAMYFCASSEAPRTSGGSEQFFGPGTRLTVL.